This entry lists 6 T cell receptor beta chains sequenced from one sample in a study of T cell responses to AZD1222 COVID-19 vaccine. The table came from immunoSEQ multiplex PCR; TCRdb's copy has only in-frame clones and leaves some out. The repertoire holds approximately 52,000 clones, with about 87% as singletons. The sequencing here drew on peripheral blood, taken 28 days after the second AZD1222 dose. The origin of the receptors is an adult who received the AZD1222 COVID-19 vaccine.

The chain employs TRBV9 and TRBJ2-7; D call uncertain. Germline loops: CDR1 SGDLS, CDR2 YYNGEE. The length of the CDR3 is 16 residues. The V end lost 0 bases, the J end lost 0 bases, and 13 bases lay between the germline ends. The CDR3 spells CASSVDPGVTSYEQYF. CDR3 bases: TGTGCCAGCAGCGTAGATCCCGGCGTTACCTCCTACGAGCAGTACTTC.

The rearrangement joins TRBV28 to TRBJ1-1; D unresolved. The CDR3 totals 14 residues. CDR1 is MDHEN and CDR2 is SYDVKM in the germline V gene. Trimming cost V 6 bases and J 0 bases, with 11 bases left between them. DNA of the CDR3: TGTGCCAGCAGAGACGCCGGACTGAACACTGAAGCTTTCTTT. Translated, it gives CASRDAGLNTEAFF.

In this sample, this clone turned up a few times. The chain carries TRBV7-6 and TRBJ2-3; 7 bases fit TRBD2. The CDR3 runs to 16 residues. V lost 5 bases and J lost 2; bases outside the gene matches: 10. The V gene's germline CDR1 is SGHVS and CDR2 FNYEAQ. The CDR3 spells CASSLTGGRATDTQYF. The DNA for the CDR3 is TGTGCCAGCAGCCTGACTGGGGGGAGGGCCACAGATACGCAGTATTTT.

The CDR3 nucleotides are TGTGCCACCGGACAGGTCCCGCCTTACACCGGGGAGCTGTTTTTT. It is translated as CATGQVPPYTGELFF. V gene TRBV15 combines with J gene TRBJ2-2, with 7 bases matching TRBD1. Per the germline V gene, CDR1 is LNHNV and CDR2 is YYDKDF (reference sequence). This CDR3 is built from 15 residues. J lost 3 bases, V lost 8 bases, and 9 bases had no gene match.

This chain uses TRBV19 with TRBJ1-4; D not resolved. The V and J ends lost 3 bases and 7 bases respectively, with 12 bases between them. The CDR3 length is 14 residues. The germline V gene encodes CDR1 LNHDA and CDR2 SQIVND (reference sequence). The CDR3 is CASSILRDGEKLFF. The CDR3 nucleotides read TGTGCCAGTAGTATTCTAAGGGATGGTGAAAAACTGTTTTTT.

This clone was found a few times. This chain uses TRBV28 with TRBJ2-1, with D perhaps TRBD2 (5 bases). Trimming took 11 bases from V and 10 from J, leaving 12 bases between them. There are 10 residues in the CDR3. CDR1 MDHEN and CDR2 SYDVKM come from the germline V gene. The chain's CDR3 is CAAGVGEQFF. In DNA, the CDR3 is TGTGCCGCGGGCGTCGGCGAGCAGTTCTTC.